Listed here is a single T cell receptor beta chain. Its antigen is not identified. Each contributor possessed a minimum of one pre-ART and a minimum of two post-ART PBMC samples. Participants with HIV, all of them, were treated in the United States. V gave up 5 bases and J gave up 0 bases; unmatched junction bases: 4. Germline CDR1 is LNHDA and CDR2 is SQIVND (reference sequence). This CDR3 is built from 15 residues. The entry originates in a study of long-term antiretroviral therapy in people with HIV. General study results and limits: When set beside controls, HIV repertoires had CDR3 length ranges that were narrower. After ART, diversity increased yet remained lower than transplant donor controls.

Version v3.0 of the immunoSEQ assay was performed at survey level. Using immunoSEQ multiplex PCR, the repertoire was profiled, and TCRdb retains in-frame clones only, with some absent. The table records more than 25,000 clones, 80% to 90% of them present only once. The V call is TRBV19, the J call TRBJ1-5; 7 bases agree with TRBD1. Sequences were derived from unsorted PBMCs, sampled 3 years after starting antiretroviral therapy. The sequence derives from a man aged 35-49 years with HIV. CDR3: CASSEQGSSNQPQHF. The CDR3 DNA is TGTGCCAGTAGTGAACAGGGGAGTAGCAATCAGCCCCAGCATTTT. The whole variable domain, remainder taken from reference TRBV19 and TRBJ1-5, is DGGITQSPKYLFRKEGQNVTLSCEQNLNHDAMYWYRQDPGQGLRLIYYSQIVNDFQKGDIAEGYSVSREKKESFPLTVTSAQKNPTAFYLCASSEQGSSNQPQHFGDGTRLSIL.